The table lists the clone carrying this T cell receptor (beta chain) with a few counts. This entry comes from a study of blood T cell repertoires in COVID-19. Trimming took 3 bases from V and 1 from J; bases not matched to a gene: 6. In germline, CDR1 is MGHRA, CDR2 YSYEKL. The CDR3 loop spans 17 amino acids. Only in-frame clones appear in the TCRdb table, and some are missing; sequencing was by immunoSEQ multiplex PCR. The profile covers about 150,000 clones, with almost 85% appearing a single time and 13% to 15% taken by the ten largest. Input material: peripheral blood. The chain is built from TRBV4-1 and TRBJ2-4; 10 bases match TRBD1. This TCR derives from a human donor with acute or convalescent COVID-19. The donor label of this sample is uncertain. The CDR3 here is CASSQVGQGEAKNIQYF. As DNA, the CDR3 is TGCGCCAGCAGCCAGGTCGGACAGGGGGAGGCCAAAAACATTCAGTACTTC.